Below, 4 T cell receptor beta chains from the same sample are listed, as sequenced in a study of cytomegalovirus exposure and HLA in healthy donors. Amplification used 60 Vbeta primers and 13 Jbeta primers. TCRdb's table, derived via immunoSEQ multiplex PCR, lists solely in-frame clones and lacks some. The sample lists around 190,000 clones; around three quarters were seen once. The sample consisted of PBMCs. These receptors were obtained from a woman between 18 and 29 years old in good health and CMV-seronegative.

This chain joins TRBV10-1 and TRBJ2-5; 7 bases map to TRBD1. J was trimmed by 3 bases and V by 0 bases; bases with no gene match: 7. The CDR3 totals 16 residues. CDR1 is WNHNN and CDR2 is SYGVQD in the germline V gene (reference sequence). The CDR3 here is CASSESIGGREETQYF. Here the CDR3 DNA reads TGCGCCAGCAGTGAGTCTATAGGGGGCCGGGAAGAGACCCAGTACTTC.

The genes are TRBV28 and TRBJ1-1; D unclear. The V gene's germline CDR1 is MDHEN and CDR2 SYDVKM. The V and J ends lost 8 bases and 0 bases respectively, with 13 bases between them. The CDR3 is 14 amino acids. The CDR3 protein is CASHTPTMNTEAFF. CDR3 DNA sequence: TGTGCCAGCCACACCCCAACCATGAACACTGAAGCTTTCTTT.

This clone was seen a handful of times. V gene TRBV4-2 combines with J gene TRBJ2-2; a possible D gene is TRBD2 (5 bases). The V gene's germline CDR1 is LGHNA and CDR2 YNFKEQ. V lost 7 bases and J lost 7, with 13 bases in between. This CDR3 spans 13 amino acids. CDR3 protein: CASNLGASGELFF. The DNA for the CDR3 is TGTGCCAGCAACCTGGGAGCTAGCGGGGAGCTGTTTTTT.

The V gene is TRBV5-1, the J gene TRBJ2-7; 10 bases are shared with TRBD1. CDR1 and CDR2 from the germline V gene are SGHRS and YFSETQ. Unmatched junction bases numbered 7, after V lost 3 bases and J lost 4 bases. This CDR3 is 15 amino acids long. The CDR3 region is CASSSPGQGIYEQYF. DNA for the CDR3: TGCGCCAGCAGCTCCCCGGGACAGGGGATATACGAGCAGTACTTC.